This TCR beta chain was obtained from a study of cytomegalovirus exposure and HLA in healthy donors. The germline V gene encodes CDR1 LNHDA and CDR2 SQIVND (reference sequence). V trimming: 7 bases; J trimming: 5 bases; junction bases outside the gene matches: 12. The CDR3 is made up of 17 amino acids. Primers: 60 Vbeta forward and 13 Jbeta reverse. TCRdb's table, derived via immunoSEQ multiplex PCR, lists solely in-frame clones and lacks some. The sample holds roughly 120,000 clones; approximately 80% are singletons and the top ten take around 11%. The chain recombines TRBV19 with TRBJ2-3, with 13 bases aligning to TRBD2. The receptor comes from a male donor in good health and CMV-seropositive. Sequenced: PBMCs. The CDR3 protein is CASTPRTSGRGGDTQYF. The CDR3 DNA sequence: TGTGCCAGTACTCCCCGGACTAGCGGGAGAGGGGGAGATACGCAGTATTTT. The full variable domain, its missing parts supplied by reference TRBV19 and TRBJ2-3, is DGGITQSPKYLFRKEGQNVTLSCEQNLNHDAMYWYRQDPGQGLRLIYYSQIVNDFQKGDIAEGYSVSREKKESFPLTVTSAQKNPTAFYLCASTPRTSGRGGDTQYFGPGTRLTVL.